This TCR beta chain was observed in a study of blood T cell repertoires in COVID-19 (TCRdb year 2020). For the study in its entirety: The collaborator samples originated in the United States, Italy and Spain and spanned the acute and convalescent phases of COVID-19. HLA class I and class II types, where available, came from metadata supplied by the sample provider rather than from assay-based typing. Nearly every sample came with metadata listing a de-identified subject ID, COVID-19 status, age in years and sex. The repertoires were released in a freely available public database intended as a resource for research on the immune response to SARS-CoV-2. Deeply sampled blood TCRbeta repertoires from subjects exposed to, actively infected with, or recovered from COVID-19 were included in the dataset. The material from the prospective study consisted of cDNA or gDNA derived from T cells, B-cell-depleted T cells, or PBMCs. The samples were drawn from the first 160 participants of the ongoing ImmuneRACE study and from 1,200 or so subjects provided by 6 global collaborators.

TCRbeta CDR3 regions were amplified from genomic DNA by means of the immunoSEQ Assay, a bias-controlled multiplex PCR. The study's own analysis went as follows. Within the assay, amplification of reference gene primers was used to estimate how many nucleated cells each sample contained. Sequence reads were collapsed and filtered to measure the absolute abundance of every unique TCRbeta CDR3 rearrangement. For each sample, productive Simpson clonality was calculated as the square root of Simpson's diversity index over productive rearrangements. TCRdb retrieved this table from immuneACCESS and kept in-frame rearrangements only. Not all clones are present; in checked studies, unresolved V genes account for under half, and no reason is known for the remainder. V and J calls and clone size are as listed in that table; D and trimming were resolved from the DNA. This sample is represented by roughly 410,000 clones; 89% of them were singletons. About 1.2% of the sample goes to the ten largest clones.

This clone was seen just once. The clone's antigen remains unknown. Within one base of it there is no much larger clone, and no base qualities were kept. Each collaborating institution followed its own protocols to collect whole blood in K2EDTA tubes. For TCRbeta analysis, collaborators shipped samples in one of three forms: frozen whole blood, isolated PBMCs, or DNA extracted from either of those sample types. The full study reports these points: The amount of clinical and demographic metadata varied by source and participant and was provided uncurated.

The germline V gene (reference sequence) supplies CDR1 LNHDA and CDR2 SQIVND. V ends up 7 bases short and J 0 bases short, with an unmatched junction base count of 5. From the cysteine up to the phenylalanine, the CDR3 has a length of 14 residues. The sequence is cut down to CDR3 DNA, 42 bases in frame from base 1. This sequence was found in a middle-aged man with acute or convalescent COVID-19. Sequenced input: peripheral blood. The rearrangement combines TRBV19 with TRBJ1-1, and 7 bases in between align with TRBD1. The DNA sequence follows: TGTGCCAGTAAGACAGGGCCGATGAACACTGAAGCTTTCTTT. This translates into CASKTGPMNTEAFF.